The rows below give T cell receptor beta chains drawn from one sample of a study of blood T cell repertoires in COVID-19. The method was immunoSEQ multiplex PCR; TCRdb's version includes in-frame clones alone and lacks a portion of them. The data show around 140,000 clones, 70% to 90% seen once. The sequenced material came from peripheral blood. The receptors were sampled from a man aged 50-60 years with acute or convalescent COVID-19. The CDR3 runs from the conserved cysteine through the conserved F or W. The order of the fields is CDR3 DNA, CDR3 protein, V gene, D gene, J gene, clone size. D genes are given only for firm matches. The size of a clone is reported for some rows only, either as once, few or many, or as a class for expanded clones.

TGTGCCAGCAGCCACAGAGGATACACTGAAGCTTTCTTT,CASSHRGYTEAFF,TRBV3-1/TRBV3-2,-,TRBJ1-1,-
TGTGCCAGCTCGATCTCGGGAATTAATGAAAAACTGTTTTTT,CASSISGINEKLFF,TRBV18,-,TRBJ1-4,-
TGTGCCAGCAGTCCGGGACAGGGGGCTAACTATGGCTACACCTTC,CASSPGQGANYGYTF,TRBV6-5,TRBD1,TRBJ1-2,few
TGTGCCAGCAGCGTCGGACAGCCCGTCTACGAGCAGTACTTC,CASSVGQPVYEQYF,TRBV7-9,-,TRBJ2-7,once
TGTGCCAGCAGTCTCCGGGATTCCTATCAGGGCTACACCTTC,CASSLRDSYQGYTF,TRBV27,-,TRBJ1-2,-
TGCAGCGTGGGACAGGGGAATGAAAAACTGTTTTTT,CSVGQGNEKLFF,TRBV29-1,TRBD1,TRBJ1-4,-
TGTGCCAGCAGTCCCAGTTTTCGGGGGGGAGCTTTCTTT,CASSPSFRGGAFF,TRBV12-3/TRBV12-4,-,TRBJ1-1,-
TGTGCCAGCAGTTTAACGTCGGGAGCCCTTAACTATGGCTACACCTTC,CASSLTSGALNYGYTF,TRBV28,-,TRBJ1-2,-
TGTGCCAGCAGCCAACAGGGGGCGTTCTATGGCTACACCTTC,CASSQQGAFYGYTF,TRBV28,TRBD1,TRBJ1-2,-
TGTGCCAGCAGCCTCACTAGCCTGTCGGAGGGTGAGCAGTTCTTC,CASSLTSLSEGEQFF,TRBV9,-,TRBJ2-1,-
TGTGCCAGCAGCTCGAGACTAGCGGGGGACAATGAGCAGTTCTTC,CASSSRLAGDNEQFF,TRBV7-9,TRBD2,TRBJ2-1,-
TGTGCCAGTAGTTTACCAACAGGGAAGGGATTCTACAATGAGCAGTTCTTC,CASSLPTGKGFYNEQFF,TRBV19,-,TRBJ2-1,-
TGTGCCAGTAGTCCTCTCGACAGGGAAACTGAAGCTTTCTTT,CASSPLDRETEAFF,TRBV19,TRBD1,TRBJ1-1,-
TGTGCCAGCAGTAGACAGGGTCCTCTGAACACTGAAGCTTTCTTT,CASSRQGPLNTEAFF,TRBV28,TRBD1,TRBJ1-1,-
TGCGCCAGCAGCTTGGGAGGGGGCTGGGTGGATGAGCAGTTCTTC,CASSLGGGWVDEQFF,TRBV5-1,TRBD1,TRBJ2-1,-
TGTGCCAGCTCACGCCCAGGGGGCGTGGGGGGCTACACCTTC,CASSRPGGVGGYTF,TRBV18,TRBD1,TRBJ1-2,-
TGTGCCAGCAGTGAAGCGCTTGCGTACCTAAAAGGGGGCTTCAATGAGCAGTTCTTC,CASSEALAYLKGGFNEQFF,TRBV6-1,TRBD1,TRBJ2-1,once
TGTGCCAGCAGTTTGCCAGGGGGCGGGTGGAATGAGCAGTTCTTC,CASSLPGGGWNEQFF,TRBV27,TRBD1,TRBJ2-1,-
TGTGCCAGCAGCCCCTGGACAGACAACACTGAAGCTTTCTTT,CASSPWTDNTEAFF,TRBV7-9,-,TRBJ1-1,-
TGTGCCAGCAGCTTAGTACGAGCTTCTGGAAACACCATATATTTT,CASSLVRASGNTIYF,TRBV28,-,TRBJ1-3,-
TGTGCCAGTAGACCTCCGGGGGGTGTCTATGGCTACACCTTC,CASRPPGGVYGYTF,TRBV19,-,TRBJ1-2,-
TGTGCCAGCAGCTCTCGGGACTCCGCAGAGACCCAGTACTTC,CASSSRDSAETQYF,TRBV7-8,-,TRBJ2-5,-
TGCAGCGTTGAAGGGGGGCGAGCTTTCTTT,CSVEGGRAFF,TRBV29-1,-,TRBJ1-1,-
TGTGCCAGCAGCCTCGGCTCGGGTGCAGGGAAAGAAGCTTTCTTT,CASSLGSGAGKEAFF,TRBV7-2,-,TRBJ1-1,-
TGCAGCGTTGAGGGAGGGAGAGCTGGGGACACCATATATTTT,CSVEGGRAGDTIYF,TRBV29-1,-,TRBJ1-3,-
TGCAGCGTTGCCCCGGGGTTAGGTGAAAAACTGTTTTTT,CSVAPGLGEKLFF,TRBV29-1,-,TRBJ1-4,-
TGTGCCAGCAGCTTAGGCCGTGGAGCCACAAATGAAAAACTGTTTTTT,CASSLGRGATNEKLFF,TRBV7-2,-,TRBJ1-4,-
TGTGCCAGTAGTATGGGAGGGGCGTCGGGATACAATGAGCAGTTCTTC,CASSMGGASGYNEQFF,TRBV19,TRBD2,TRBJ2-1,-
TGTGCCAGCAGTGTGTCGGGGAACACTGAAGCTTTCTTT,CASSVSGNTEAFF,TRBV2,-,TRBJ1-1,-
TGTGCCAGCAGCCGCGGTGGCAATCAGCCCCAGCATTTT,CASSRGGNQPQHF,TRBV6-4,-,TRBJ1-5,-
TGCGCCAGCAGCCGAGGACTAGCGGGGACTAGCACAGATACGCAGTATTTT,CASSRGLAGTSTDTQYF,TRBV5-1,TRBD2,TRBJ2-3,-
TGTGCCAGCAGGGCCCCGGGGGACACTGAAGCTTTCTTT,CASRAPGDTEAFF,TRBV6-5,-,TRBJ1-1,few
TGTGCCAGTAGTGCCCCGGGAAACTATGGCTACACCTTC,CASSAPGNYGYTF,TRBV19,-,TRBJ1-2,-
TGCGCCAGCAGCTTGGCCGGTGCAGGGCTCTCCTACGAGCAGTACTTC,CASSLAGAGLSYEQYF,TRBV5-1,-,TRBJ2-7,-
TGCGCCAGCAGCTCCGGTCCCGCGGGAAGGGCTGAAGCTTTCTTT,CASSSGPAGRAEAFF,TRBV5-1,-,TRBJ1-1,-
TGTGCCAGCAGTTACCAGCGGGGGCCGTCCGGGGATGAGCAGTTCTTC,CASSYQRGPSGDEQFF,TRBV6-2/TRBV6-3,TRBD2,TRBJ2-1,few
TGTGCCAGCTCCCAGCGGGGGGAGGATGAGCAGTTCTTC,CASSQRGEDEQFF,TRBV6-5,TRBD2,TRBJ2-1,-
TGTGCCAGCAGTTACCGAGGGGACAGGGGGCCCTACGAGCAGTACTTC,CASSYRGDRGPYEQYF,TRBV6-6,TRBD1,TRBJ2-7,once
TGTGCCAGCAGTGAAAGGGACAGGGGGTTACGTCCCTACGAGCAGTACTTC,CASSERDRGLRPYEQYF,TRBV6-1,TRBD1,TRBJ2-7,few
TGTGCCAGCAGTTCCGGGATGAAAGAGACCCAGTACTTC,CASSSGMKETQYF,TRBV2,-,TRBJ2-5,-
TGTGCCAGCAGCGTAACAGGGGTCAGCACCGGGGAGCTGTTTTTT,CASSVTGVSTGELFF,TRBV5-4,TRBD1,TRBJ2-2,once
TGTGCCAGTAGTACGACCCTGACCTCCCGGGGCACAGATACGCAGTATTTT,CASSTTLTSRGTDTQYF,TRBV19,-,TRBJ2-3,-
TGCGCCAGCAGCCAAGTACAGCTCAATCAGCCCCAGCATTTT,CASSQVQLNQPQHF,TRBV4-1,-,TRBJ1-5,-
TGTGCCAGCAGCCCGGGACGGACAGGGGATAATGAAAAACTGTTTTTT,CASSPGRTGDNEKLFF,TRBV5-6,TRBD1,TRBJ1-4,few
TGTGCCAGCACCTCACGCTGGACAGGGGGCGTTGAAAAACTGTTTTTT,CASTSRWTGGVEKLFF,TRBV2,TRBD1,TRBJ1-4,-
TGCGCCAGCAGCTTGGCACCGGGACTAGCGGGAGGGCCCTGGGAGCAGTACTTC,CASSLAPGLAGGPWEQYF,TRBV5-1,TRBD2,TRBJ2-7,-
TGTGCCAGCAGCCAAGGAGGGGACAGCTATGGCTACACCTTC,CASSQGGDSYGYTF,TRBV4-2,TRBD1,TRBJ1-2,-
TGTGCCAGCACCAAAGACGGCGGGGGTCCCTACGAGCAGTACTTC,CASTKDGGGPYEQYF,TRBV5-4,TRBD2,TRBJ2-7,once
TGTGCCAGCAGCCACGTCCTGGGCCAGCATCAGCCCCAGCATTTT,CASSHVLGQHQPQHF,TRBV21-1,-,TRBJ1-5,-
TGTGCCAGCAGTCCAGGGGGCTCCAACACTGAAGCTTTCTTT,CASSPGGSNTEAFF,TRBV28,TRBD1,TRBJ1-1,few
TGTGCCAGCAGCTTGGCAGGAATGAACACTGAAGCTTTCTTT,CASSLAGMNTEAFF,TRBV5-4,-,TRBJ1-1,few
TGTGCCATCAGTGGGAGCTCCTACGAGCAGTACTTC,CAISGSSYEQYF,TRBV10-3,-,TRBJ2-7,few
TGCGCCAGCAGCCGAAGACAGGGGGCAGAGACCCAGTACTTC,CASSRRQGAETQYF,TRBV5-1,TRBD1,TRBJ2-5,-
TGTGCCACAGAGCGGGAGGGGTTGGATGAGCAGTTCTTC,CATEREGLDEQFF,TRBV7-2,TRBD2,TRBJ2-1,-
TGTGCCAGCAGTGAGACAGGGCCCTACGAGCAGTACTTC,CASSETGPYEQYF,TRBV6-1,TRBD1,TRBJ2-7,few
TGCGCCAGCAACGGGGGACAGCCTAACACTGAAGCTTTCTTT,CASNGGQPNTEAFF,TRBV5-1,TRBD1,TRBJ1-1,-
TGTGCCAGCAGTTACATTACCCCGGGAGGTGGCTACACCTTC,CASSYITPGGGYTF,TRBV6-6,-,TRBJ1-2,few